The sequence of this TCR beta chain was determined in a study of blood T cell repertoires in COVID-19. About the study: Sites in the United States, Italy and Spain provided acute and convalescent COVID-19 samples. Nucleic acid was either cDNA or gDNA, and it came from T cells, B-cell-depleted T cells, or PBMCs.

It was during active infection that Seattle patients were enrolled and then longitudinally followed. Between the trimmed V and J ends, which lost 5 bases and 0 bases, there was a span of 7 bases. This CDR3 has 13 amino acids. Germline CDR1 reads LNHNV; CDR2 reads YYDKDF (reference sequence). This clone has more than one count but fewer than ten. Authors' analysis steps: Amplified reference gene primers provided the basis for estimating nucleated cell counts. TCRdb's table, derived via immunoSEQ multiplex PCR, lists solely in-frame clones and lacks some. That table furnishes V, J and clone size, whereas the DNA furnished D and trimming. The sample yields around 300,000 clones, around 90% seen once.

The receptor was derived from a woman in her fifties or sixties with COVID-19, enrolled during active disease. The chain joins TRBV15 to TRBJ1-1; D unresolved. The sample was peripheral blood. DNA of the CDR3: TGTGCCACCAGCCGGGAGCTGAACACTGAAGCTTTCTTT. Translated: CATSRELNTEAFF.